The sequence of this T cell receptor beta chain was determined in a study of blood T cells in healthy people across ages. Study results and caveats: Across the age range, TCR beta diversity per million T cells fell in a roughly linear way. Naive T cell percentage and TCR beta diversity correlated strongly.

The CDR3 covers 14 residues. The V gene end was trimmed by 5 bases and the J gene end by 2 bases; junction bases not matched to a gene: 5. Germline assignment: CDR1 MNHEY and CDR2 SMNVEV (reference sequence). Every participating donor contributed 9.5 to 10 milliliters of peripheral blood through a draw. For the second PCR, which ran for 7 to 11 cycles, a sample-barcoded 5' primer and a J-beta primer mix were used. Every sample gave at least 2.5 million paired-end reads containing CDR3. TCRdb called the 5' RACE reads again in MiXCR, with one record for every CDR3 protein. In the table there are about 800,000 distinct CDR3 sequences, 58% of which are singletons. A few counts support this clonotype. The antigen is undetermined.

This chain links TRBV27 with TRBJ2-7, with 8 bases that match TRBD2. Specimen: blood. The TCR comes from a man aged 30 to 45 in good health. The CDR3 DNA reads TGTGCCAGCAGTATGCGGGGGGCCCCCTACGAGCAGTACTTC. Its translation: CASSMRGAPYEQYF.